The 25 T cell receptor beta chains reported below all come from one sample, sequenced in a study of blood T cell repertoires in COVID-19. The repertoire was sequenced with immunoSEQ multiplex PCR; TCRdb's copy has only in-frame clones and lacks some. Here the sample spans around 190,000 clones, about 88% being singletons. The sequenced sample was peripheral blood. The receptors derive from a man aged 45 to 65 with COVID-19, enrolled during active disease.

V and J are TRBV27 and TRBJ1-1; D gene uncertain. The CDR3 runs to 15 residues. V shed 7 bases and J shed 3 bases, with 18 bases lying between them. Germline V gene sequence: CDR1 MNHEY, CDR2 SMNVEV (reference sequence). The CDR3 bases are TGTGCCAGCAACATGGGAGGGAGAGTGGACACTGAAGCTTTCTTT. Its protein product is CASNMGGRVDTEAFF.

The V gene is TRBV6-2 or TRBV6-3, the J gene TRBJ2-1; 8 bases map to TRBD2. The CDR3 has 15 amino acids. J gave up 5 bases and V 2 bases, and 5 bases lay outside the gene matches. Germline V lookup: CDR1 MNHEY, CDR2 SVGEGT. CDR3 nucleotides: TGTGCCAGCAGTTACGGAGTAGCGGGGAACAATGAGCAGTTCTTC. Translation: CASSYGVAGNNEQFF.

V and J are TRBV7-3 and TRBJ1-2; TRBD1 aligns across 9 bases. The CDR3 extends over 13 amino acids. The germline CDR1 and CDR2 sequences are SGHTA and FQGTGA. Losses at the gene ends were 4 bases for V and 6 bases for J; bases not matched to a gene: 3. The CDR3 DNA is TGTGCCAGCAGCTCCAGGACAGGGGATGGCTACACCTTC. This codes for CASSSRTGDGYTF. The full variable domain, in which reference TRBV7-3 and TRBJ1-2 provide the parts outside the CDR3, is GAGVSQTPSNKVTEKGKYVELRCDPISGHTALYWYRQSLGQGPEFLIYFQGTGAADDSGLPNDRFFAVRPEGSVSTLKIQRTERGDSAVYLCASSSRTGDGYTFGSGTRLTVV.

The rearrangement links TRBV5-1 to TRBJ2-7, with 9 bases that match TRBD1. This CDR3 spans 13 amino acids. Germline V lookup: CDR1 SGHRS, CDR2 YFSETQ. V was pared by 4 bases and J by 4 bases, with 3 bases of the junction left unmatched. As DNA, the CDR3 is TGCGCCAGCAGCGGGGGACAGGGATACGAGCAGTACTTC. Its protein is CASSGGQGYEQYF.

This CDR3 is CASSYGQINQPQHF. The CDR3, as DNA: TGTGCCAGCAGTTACGGTCAGATCAATCAGCCCCAGCATTTT. This chain connects TRBV6-2 or TRBV6-3 to TRBJ1-5, with D uncertain. There are 14 residues in the CDR3. Trimming pared 2 bases from V and 3 bases from J, leaving 8 bases between. Per germline, CDR1 MNHEY and CDR2 SVGEGT.

CDR3 amino acids: CASKTSGVHEQYF. The CDR3 nucleotides are TGTGCCAGCAAAACATCGGGAGTCCACGAGCAGTACTTC. The rearrangement joins TRBV2 to TRBJ2-7; a weak D match, TRBD2 (6 bases). The CDR3 is 13 residues long. V was cut by 7 bases and J by 5 bases, with 15 bases left in between. The germline gives CDR1 SNHLY, CDR2 FYNNEI.

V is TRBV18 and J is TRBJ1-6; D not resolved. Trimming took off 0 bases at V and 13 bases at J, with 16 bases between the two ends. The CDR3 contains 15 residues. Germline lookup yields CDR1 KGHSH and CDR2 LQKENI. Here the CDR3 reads CASSPPGNQREPLHF. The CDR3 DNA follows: TGTGCCAGCTCACCACCCGGGAATCAGAGAGAGCCCCTCCACTTT.

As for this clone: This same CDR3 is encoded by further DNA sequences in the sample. CDR3 DNA sequence: TGTGCCAGCAGTTACTCCCGGACAACCTACGAGCAGTACTTC. This encodes CASSYSRTTYEQYF. This rearrangement joins TRBV6-5 to TRBJ2-7; possibly TRBD1 for D (5 bases). From germline, CDR1 is MNHEY and CDR2 SVGAGI. The CDR3 has 14 residues. V lost 0 bases to trimming and J lost 2 bases, with 8 bases between them.

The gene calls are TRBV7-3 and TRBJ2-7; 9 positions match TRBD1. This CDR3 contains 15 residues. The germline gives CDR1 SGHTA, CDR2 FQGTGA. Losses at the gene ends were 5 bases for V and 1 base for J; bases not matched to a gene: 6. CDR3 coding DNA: TGTGCCAGCAGCCTTTCCGGGACAGGGTCCTACGAGCAGTACTTC. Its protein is CASSLSGTGSYEQYF.

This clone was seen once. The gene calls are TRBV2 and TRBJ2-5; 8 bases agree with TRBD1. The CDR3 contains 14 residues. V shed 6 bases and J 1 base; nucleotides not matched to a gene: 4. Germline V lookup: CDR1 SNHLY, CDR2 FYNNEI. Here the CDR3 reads CASSGQGPQETQYF. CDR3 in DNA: TGTGCCAGCAGCGGACAGGGACCCCAAGAGACCCAGTACTTC. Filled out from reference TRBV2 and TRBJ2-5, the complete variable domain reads EPEVTQTPSHQVTQMGQEVILRCVPISNHLYFYWYRQILGQKVEFLVSFYNNEISEKSEIFDDQFSVERPDGSNFTLKIRSTKLEDSAMYFCASSGQGPQETQYFGPGTRLLVL.

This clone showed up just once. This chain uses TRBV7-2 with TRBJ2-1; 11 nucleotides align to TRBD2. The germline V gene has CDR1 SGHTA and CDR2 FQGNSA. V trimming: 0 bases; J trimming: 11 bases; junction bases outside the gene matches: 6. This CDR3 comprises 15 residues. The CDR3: CASSLAARTSGQQFF. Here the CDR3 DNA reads TGTGCCAGCAGCTTAGCTGCAAGGACTAGCGGGCAGCAGTTCTTC.

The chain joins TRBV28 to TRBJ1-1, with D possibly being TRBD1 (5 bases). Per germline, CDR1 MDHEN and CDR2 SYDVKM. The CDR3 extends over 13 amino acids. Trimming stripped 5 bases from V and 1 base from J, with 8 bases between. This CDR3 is CASSPQGNTEAFF. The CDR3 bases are TGTGCCAGCAGTCCCCAGGGGAACACTGAAGCTTTCTTT.

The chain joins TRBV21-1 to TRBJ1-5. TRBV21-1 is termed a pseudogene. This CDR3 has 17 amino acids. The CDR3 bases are TGTGCCACCGAAAAAAGGGGAGGGGCCTATAGCAATCAGCCCCAGCATTTT. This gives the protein CATEKRGGAYSNQPQHF.

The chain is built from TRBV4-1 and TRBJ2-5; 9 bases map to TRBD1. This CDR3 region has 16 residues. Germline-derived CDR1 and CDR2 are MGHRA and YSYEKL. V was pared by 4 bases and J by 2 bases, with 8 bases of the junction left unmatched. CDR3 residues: CASSLTGTGRQETQYF. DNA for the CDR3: TGCGCCAGCAGCCTCACCGGGACAGGGCGGCAAGAGACCCAGTACTTC.

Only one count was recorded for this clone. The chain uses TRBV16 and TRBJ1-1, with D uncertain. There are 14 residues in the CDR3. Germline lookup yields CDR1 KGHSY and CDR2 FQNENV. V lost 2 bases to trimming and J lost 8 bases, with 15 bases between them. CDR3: CASSQNGQVQEAFF. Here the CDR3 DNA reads TGTGCCAGCAGCCAAAACGGCCAGGTTCAGGAAGCTTTCTTT.

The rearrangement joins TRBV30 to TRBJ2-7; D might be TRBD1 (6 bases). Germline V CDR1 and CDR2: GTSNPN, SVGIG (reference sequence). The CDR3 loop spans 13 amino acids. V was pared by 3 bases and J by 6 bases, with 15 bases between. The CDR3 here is CAWRVDRIGEQYF. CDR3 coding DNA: TGTGCCTGGAGGGTAGACAGGATTGGCGAGCAGTACTTC.

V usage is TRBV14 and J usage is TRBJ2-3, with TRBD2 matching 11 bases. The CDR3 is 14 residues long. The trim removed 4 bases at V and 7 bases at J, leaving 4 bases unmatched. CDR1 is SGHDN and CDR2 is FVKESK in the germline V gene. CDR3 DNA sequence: TGTGCCAGCAGCCCGGGACTAGCGGTACATACGCAGTATTTT. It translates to CASSPGLAVHTQYF. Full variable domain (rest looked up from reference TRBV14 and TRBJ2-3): EAGVTQFPSHSVIEKGQTVTLRCDPISGHDNLYWYRRVMGKEIKFLLHFVKESKQDESGMPNNRFLAERTGGTYSTLKVQPAELEDSGVYFCASSPGLAVHTQYFGPGTRLTVL.

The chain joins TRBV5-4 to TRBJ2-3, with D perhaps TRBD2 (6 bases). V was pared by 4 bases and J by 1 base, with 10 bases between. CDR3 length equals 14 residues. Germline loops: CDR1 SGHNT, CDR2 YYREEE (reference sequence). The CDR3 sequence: CASSPRRGTDTQYF. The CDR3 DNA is TGTGCCAGCAGCCCCAGGAGGGGCACAGATACGCAGTATTTT.

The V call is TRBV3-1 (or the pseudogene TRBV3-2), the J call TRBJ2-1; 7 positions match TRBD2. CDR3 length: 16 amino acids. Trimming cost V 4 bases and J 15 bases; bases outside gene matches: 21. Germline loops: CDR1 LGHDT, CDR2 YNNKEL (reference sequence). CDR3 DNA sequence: TGTGCCAGCAGCCGTACGCGGGGGACCCAACACCGAGCGATGTTCTTC. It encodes CASSRTRGTQHRAMFF.

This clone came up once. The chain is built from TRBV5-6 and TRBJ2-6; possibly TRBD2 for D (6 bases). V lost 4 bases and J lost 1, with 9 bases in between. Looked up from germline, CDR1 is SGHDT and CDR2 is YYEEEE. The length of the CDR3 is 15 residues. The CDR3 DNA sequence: TGTGCCAGCAGCAAGGGGAGGTCTGGGGCCAACGTCCTGACTTTC. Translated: CASSKGRSGANVLTF.

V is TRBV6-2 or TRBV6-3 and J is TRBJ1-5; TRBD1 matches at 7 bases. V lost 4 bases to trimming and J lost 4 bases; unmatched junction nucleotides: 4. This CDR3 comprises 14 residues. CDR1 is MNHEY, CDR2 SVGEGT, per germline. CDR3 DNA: TGTGCCAGCAGTTTCTTCAGGGGGAATCAGCCCCAGCATTTT. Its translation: CASSFFRGNQPQHF.

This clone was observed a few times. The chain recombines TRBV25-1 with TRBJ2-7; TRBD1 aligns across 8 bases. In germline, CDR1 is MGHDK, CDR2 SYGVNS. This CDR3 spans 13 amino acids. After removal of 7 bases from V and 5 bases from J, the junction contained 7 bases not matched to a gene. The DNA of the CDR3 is TGTGCCAGCAAAAGGACAGGGACCCACGAGCAGTACTTC. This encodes CASKRTGTHEQYF.

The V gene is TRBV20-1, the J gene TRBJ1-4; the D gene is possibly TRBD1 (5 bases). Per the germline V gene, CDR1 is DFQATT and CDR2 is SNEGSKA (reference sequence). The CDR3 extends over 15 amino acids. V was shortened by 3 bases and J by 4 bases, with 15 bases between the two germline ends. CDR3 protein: CSASGVGRGNEKLFF. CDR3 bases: TGCAGTGCTAGTGGCGTCGGTAGGGGTAATGAAAAACTGTTTTTT.

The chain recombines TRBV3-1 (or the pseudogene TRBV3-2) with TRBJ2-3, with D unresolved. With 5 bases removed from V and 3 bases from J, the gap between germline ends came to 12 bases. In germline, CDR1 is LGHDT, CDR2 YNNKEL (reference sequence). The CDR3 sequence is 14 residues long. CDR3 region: CASSASDSTDTQYF. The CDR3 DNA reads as TGTGCCAGCAGCGCAAGCGATTCGACAGATACGCAGTATTTT.

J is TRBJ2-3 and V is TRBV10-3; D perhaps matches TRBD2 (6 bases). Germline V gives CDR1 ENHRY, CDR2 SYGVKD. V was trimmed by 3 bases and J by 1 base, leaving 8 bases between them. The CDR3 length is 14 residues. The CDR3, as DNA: TGTGCCATCAGTGATTGGGGGGGCACAGATACGCAGTATTTT. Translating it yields CAISDWGGTDTQYF.